This T cell receptor beta chain stems from a study of cytomegalovirus exposure and HLA in healthy donors. V trimming: 10 bases; J trimming: 6 bases; junction bases outside the gene matches: 11. From germline, CDR1 is MNHEY and CDR2 SVGAGI. The CDR3 has 14 residues. The PCR was carried out with 60 Vbeta primers and 13 Jbeta primers. Assay used: immunoSEQ multiplex PCR; TCRdb lists only in-frame clones, some missing. The sample data list over 100,000 clones. The clonotype originates from a man aged 18-30 years in good health and CMV-seronegative. The gene calls are TRBV6-5 and TRBJ2-1, with 8 bases fitting TRBD2. The sequenced material came from PBMCs. The CDR3 DNA is TGTGCCACCTCGAGCGGGAGTGAGGGCAATGAGCAGTTCTTC. Translation: CATSSGSEGNEQFF.